Each of the 12 T cell receptor beta chains below was sequenced from the same sample in a study of long-term antiretroviral therapy in people with HIV (dated by TCRdb to between 2020 and 2023). The immunoSEQ hsTCRB v3.0 assay was used at survey level resolution to sequence the TRB variable region. The clones in this table, taken by TCRdb from immuneACCESS, are in-frame only. Not every clone is retained; where verified, under half of the shortfall comes from an unresolved V gene, and the cause of the rest is unknown. This sample is represented by about 20,000 clones; 65% to 85% of them were singletons. The ten largest make up 7% to 9.5% of the sample. Sequencing used unsorted PBMCs, obtained 1.2 years after starting antiretroviral therapy. These receptors originate from a woman in her thirties or forties with HIV.

DNA of the CDR3: TGTGCCAGTAGTACCTTAGCGGGAGAATACGAGCAGTACTTC. Protein sequence: CASSTLAGEYEQYF. The V gene is TRBV19, the J gene TRBJ2-7, with 9 nucleotides matching TRBD2. The CDR3 runs 14 residues. The J segment lost 4 bases and the V segment lost 4 bases, leaving 5 bases of the junction unmatched. Germline lookup yields CDR1 LNHDA and CDR2 SQIVND (reference sequence).

The chain couples TRBV10-2 to TRBJ2-3; TRBD1 matches at 8 bases. V gave up 7 bases and J gave up 4 bases; unmatched junction bases: 13. Germline assignment: CDR1 WSHSY and CDR2 SAAADI. The CDR3 covers 16 residues. CDR3 sequence (DNA): TGCGCCAGCACCGGAGAACCGGACAGGGTCCCAGATACGCAGTATTTT. Its translation is CASTGEPDRVPDTQYF.

The CDR3 coding sequence is TGTGCCAGCAGCGGGCCCTCCTACGAGCAGTACTTC. Encoded protein: CASSGPSYEQYF. The chain employs TRBV5-6 and TRBJ2-7, with D unclear. The CDR3 is 12 residues long. Trimming took off 4 bases at V and 0 bases at J, with 5 bases between the two ends. Per germline, CDR1 SGHDT and CDR2 YYEEEE.

Comments on this clone: The DNA is omitted, as the CDR3 cannot be located on it reliably, and the CDR3 follows TCRdb's listing. The J gene is TRBJ1-1, the V gene TRBV21-1. TRBV21-1 is tagged as a pseudogene. Termini included, the CDR3 measures 13 amino acids. CDR3 sequence reads: CASSIKVGSGAFF.

This clone was picked up one time. The rearrangement uses TRBV27 and TRBJ1-5; D call uncertain. The CDR3 has 14 amino acids. The ends were cut back, 4 bases at V and 2 bases at J, with 9 bases in the middle. Germline CDR1 and CDR2: MNHEY and SMNVEV (reference sequence). The CDR3 DNA follows: TGTGCCAGCAGTTGGTCCCAAGGCAATCAGCCCCAGCATTTT. Translating it yields CASSWSQGNQPQHF.

This clone is a singleton in its sample. V gene TRBV7-2 combines with J gene TRBJ2-7; 8 bases agree with TRBD2. Trimming cost V 0 bases and J 4 bases; bases outside gene matches: 5. This CDR3 contains 15 residues. Germline CDR1 SGHTA, CDR2 FQGNSA. The CDR3 coding sequence is TGTGCCAGCAGCTTAGCTAGCGGGGTCCTTTACGAGCAGTACTTC. It encodes CASSLASGVLYEQYF.

With regard to this clone: Other DNA sequences in this sample translate to the same CDR3. This sequence joins TRBV7-9 and TRBJ2-5; TRBD1 or TRBD2 may be the D gene (5 bases each). The CDR3 is 13 amino acids. Trimming cost V 2 bases and J 4 bases, with 8 bases left between them. Germline V gene data show CDR1 as SEHNR and CDR2 as FQNEAQ (reference sequence). The CDR3 loop is CASSLIGGETQYF. The DNA of the CDR3 is TGTGCCAGCAGCTTAATTGGGGGAGAGACCCAGTACTTC.

The gene calls are TRBV10-3 and TRBJ2-5; 14 bases agree with TRBD2. There are 20 residues in the CDR3. Germline values: CDR1 ENHRY, CDR2 SYGVKD. The J segment lost 2 bases and the V segment lost 4 bases, leaving 15 bases of the junction unmatched. The CDR3 reads CAISAGAGTSGSRGQETQYF. Written as DNA, the CDR3 is TGTGCCATCAGTGCGGGTGCCGGGACTAGCGGGAGTAGGGGTCAAGAGACCCAGTACTTC.

The V and J genes are TRBV5-8 and TRBJ2-1; TRBD1 or TRBD2 may be the D gene (7 bases each). The CDR3 has 15 residues. Deletions cut 4 bases from V and 4 bases from J, with 15 bases between. The germline V gene has CDR1 SGHTS and CDR2 YDEGEE. CDR3 DNA sequence: TGTGCCAGCAGCGGGAGGGGACAGACTTACAATGAGCAGTTCTTC. Amino acid sequence: CASSGRGQTYNEQFF.

The rearrangement uses TRBV28 and TRBJ2-7, with 7 bases identical to TRBD1. There are 13 residues in the CDR3. The germline CDR1 and CDR2 sequences are MDHEN and SYDVKM. Trimming removed 8 bases from V and 3 bases from J; junction bases left unmatched: 7. CDR3 amino acids: CASSRQGGYEQYF. CDR3 in DNA: TGTGCCAGCTCCCGACAGGGCGGCTACGAGCAGTACTTC. Drawing the rest from reference TRBV28 and TRBJ2-7, the complete variable domain is DVKVTQSSRYLVKRTGEKVFLECVQDMDHENMFWYRQDPGLGLRLIYFSYDVKMKEKGDIPEGYSVSREKKERFSLILESASTNQTSMYLCASSRQGGYEQYFGPGTRLTVT.

The CDR3 DNA follows: TGTGCCAGCAGCTTAGAGTCAGGGGGCGAGCAGTACTTC. Encoded protein: CASSLESGGEQYF. This chain connects TRBV7-2 to TRBJ2-7, with 7 bases fitting TRBD1. V lost 1 base, J lost 6 bases, and 3 bases stayed unmatched. Germline V gene sequence: CDR1 SGHTA, CDR2 FQGNSA. The CDR3 consists of 13 residues.

The V gene is TRBV10-3, the J gene TRBJ2-1; 7 nucleotides align to TRBD2. There are 15 residues in the CDR3. Trimming cost V 11 bases and J 0 bases; bases outside gene matches: 10. The germline gives CDR1 ENHRY, CDR2 SYGVKD. The CDR3 spells CAASSSGGSYNEQFF. In DNA form, the CDR3 reads TGTGCCGCCTCCTCTAGCGGAGGCTCCTACAATGAGCAGTTCTTC.